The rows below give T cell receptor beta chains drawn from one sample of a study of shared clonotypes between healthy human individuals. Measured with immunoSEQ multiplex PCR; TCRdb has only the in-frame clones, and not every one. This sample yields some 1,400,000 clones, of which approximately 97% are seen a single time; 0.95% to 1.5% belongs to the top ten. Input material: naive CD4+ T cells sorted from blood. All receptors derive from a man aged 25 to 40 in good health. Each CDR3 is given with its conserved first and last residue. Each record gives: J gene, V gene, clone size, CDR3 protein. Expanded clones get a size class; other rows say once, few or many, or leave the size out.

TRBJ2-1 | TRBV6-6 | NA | CASSYRGDLSYNEQFF
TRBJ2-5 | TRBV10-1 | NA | CASRRDPSWDQYF
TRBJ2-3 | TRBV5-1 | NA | CASSGAGVGDTQYF
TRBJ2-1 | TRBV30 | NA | CAWGNPKTGTTYNEQFF
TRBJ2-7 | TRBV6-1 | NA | CASSEITGISYEQYF
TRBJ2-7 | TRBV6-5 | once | CASSGGGSSYEQYF
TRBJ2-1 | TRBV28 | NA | CASRSGPNEQFF
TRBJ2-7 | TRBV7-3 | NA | CASSLTGGNPYEQYF
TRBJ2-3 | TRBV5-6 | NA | CASSSGGPYNRADTQYF
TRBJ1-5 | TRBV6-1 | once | CASSEGRGQPQHF
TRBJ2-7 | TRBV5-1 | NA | CASSLNGGGYYSYEQYF
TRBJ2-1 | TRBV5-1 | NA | CASSLGGAGGNEQFF
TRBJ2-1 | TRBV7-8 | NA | CASSLVRVSYNEQFF
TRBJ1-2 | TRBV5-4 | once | CASSAGPTRVGYTF
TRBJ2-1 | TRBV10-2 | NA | CASRPGVDEQFF
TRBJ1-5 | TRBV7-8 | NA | CASSLEARNNQPQHF
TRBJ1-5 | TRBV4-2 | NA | CASSPSQRENQPQHF
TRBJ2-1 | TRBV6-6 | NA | CASSPSSGRENEQFF
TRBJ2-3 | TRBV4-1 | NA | CASSLLGLRTDTQYF
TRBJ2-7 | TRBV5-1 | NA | CASLIGAYEQYF
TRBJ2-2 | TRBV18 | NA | CASCPGPTNTGELFF
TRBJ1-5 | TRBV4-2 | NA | CASSQADGAASNQPQHF
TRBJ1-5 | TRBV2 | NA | CASGQGRLFGTDQPQHF
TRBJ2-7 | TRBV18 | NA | CASSPGPSSYEQYF
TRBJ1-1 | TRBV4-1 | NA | CASSQPQGAYTEAFF
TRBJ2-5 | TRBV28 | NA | CASSLLRETQYF
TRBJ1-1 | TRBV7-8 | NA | CASSLGDRGRRNTEAFF
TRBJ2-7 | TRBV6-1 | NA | CASSGQLSTYEQYF
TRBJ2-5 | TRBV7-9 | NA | CASSLRGETQYF
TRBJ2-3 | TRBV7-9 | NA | CASSLVRGSWENTQYF
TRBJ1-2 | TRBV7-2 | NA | CASYLGSGGLGYGYTF
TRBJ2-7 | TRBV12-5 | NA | CASGSGPSEQYF
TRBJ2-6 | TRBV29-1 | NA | CSVEDRGQGYNSGANVLTF
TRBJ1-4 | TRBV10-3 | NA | CAISPGTLSTNEKLFF
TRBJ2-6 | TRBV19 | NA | CASRVRQGSGANVLTF
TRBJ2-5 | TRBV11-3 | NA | CASSPSDRGRETQYF
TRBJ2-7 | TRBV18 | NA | CASSSGLAGVYEQYF
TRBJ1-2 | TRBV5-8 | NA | CASSSQGLGYTF
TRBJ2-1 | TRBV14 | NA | CASSQASGPRFF
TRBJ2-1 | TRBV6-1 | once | CASARGASYNEQFF
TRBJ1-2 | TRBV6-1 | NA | CASSETGRVGYTF
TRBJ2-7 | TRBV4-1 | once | CASSPDTRRDEQYF
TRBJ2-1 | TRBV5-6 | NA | CAGSVAASSYNEQFF
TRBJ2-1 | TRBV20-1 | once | CSATAYNEQFF
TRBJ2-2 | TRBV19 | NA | CASSVTPGELFF
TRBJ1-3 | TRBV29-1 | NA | CSVRISGNTIYF
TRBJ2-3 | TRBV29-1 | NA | CSASGAAGPRDTQYF